This T cell receptor (beta chain) derives from a study of cytomegalovirus exposure and HLA in healthy donors. J gave up 10 bases and V 6 bases, and 12 bases lay outside the gene matches. Germline-derived CDR1 and CDR2 are MNHEY and SMNVEV (reference sequence). The CDR3 runs to 15 residues. PCR primers comprised 60 Vbeta and 13 Jbeta primers. Sequencing was performed with immunoSEQ multiplex PCR; in TCRdb, only in-frame clones are kept and a portion is missing. This sample has about 190,000 clones, with over 70% found just once. The chain couples TRBV27 to TRBJ1-6, with TRBD1 matching 7 bases. The sequenced material came from PBMCs. This TCR derives from a boy between 2 and 10 years old in good health and CMV-seronegative. CDR3 sequence (DNA): TGTGCCAGCAGAAGTTGGACAGGTTCAGGCTCACCCCTCCACTTT. Amino acid sequence: CASRSWTGSGSPLHF.